This entry lists 26 T cell receptor beta chains sequenced from one sample in a study of tumor and adjacent non-tumor tissue in lung cancer (dated by TCRdb to 2016 to 2019). The library was obtained by multiplex PCR. Sequencing was performed on an Illumina HiSeq 2500. Following protocols modified from ARM-PCR, the researchers constructed TCRbeta libraries through three rounds of nested PCR with primers (Table S4). TCRdb itself trimmed the public reads at Q25 with fastp, ran MiXCR and retained productive beta chains. Every entry covers one CDR3 protein and lists the most common genes and DNA from its rows. The table for this sample lists around 140,000 distinct CDR3 sequences; around 66% of them were counted only once. In total, the top ten clones hold roughly 18% of the sample. RNA was extracted from bulk unsorted tissue and checked for quality with a NanoDrop ND-1000 and an Agilent 2100. Sequencing was carried out using lung tumor tissue. The source of these receptors is a man aged 55 to 70 with small cell lung cancer.

The J gene is TRBJ1-3, the V gene TRBV4-2; perhaps TRBD1 as D (6 bases). The germline V and J ends were trimmed by 1 base and 1 base, with 14 bases remaining between them. The CDR3 is 17 amino acids. CDR1 LGHNA and CDR2 YNFKEQ come from the germline V gene. This CDR3 reads CASSQVTGTGSGNTIYF. Written as DNA, the CDR3 is TGTGCCAGCAGCCAAGTGACAGGAACGGGATCTGGAAACACCATATATTTT.

This clonotype was counted once. No conserved phenylalanine or tryptophan ends this CDR3, so it is likely a read error. The rearrangement uses TRBV4-2 and TRBJ1-1; 10 bases align to TRBD1. The V gene end was trimmed by 2 bases and the J gene end by 3 bases; junction bases not matched to a gene: 6. This CDR3 region has 16 residues. Germline CDR1 LGHNA, CDR2 YNFKEQ. The CDR3 DNA sequence: TGTGCCAGCAGCCAACCTACCGGGACAGGGGACACTGAAGCTTTCATT. Protein product: CASSQPTGTGDTEAFI.

As concerns this clonotype: Mismatch with germline at one junction end may stem from a read error. V gene TRBV12-3 or TRBV12-4 combines with J gene TRBJ2-3; 11 bases are a match to TRBD2. The CDR3 totals 15 residues. In nucleotides, the CDR3 is TGTGCTAGCAGTGCTAGCGGGAGGTTGGCAGCTGCGCAGTATTTT. Amino acids: CASSASGRLAAAQYF.

The V and J genes are TRBV6-1 and TRBJ2-5; D gene uncertain. The ends were cut back, 8 bases at V and 3 bases at J, with 13 bases in the middle. Germline values: CDR1 MNHNS, CDR2 SASEGT. The CDR3 is 13 amino acids. The CDR3 here is CASSPIGKETQYF. For the CDR3, the DNA is TGTGCCAGCTCCCCAATTGGGAAAGAGACCCAGTACTTC.

This clonotype was found once. This may be a read error: a much more frequent sequence differs by one nucleotide. The genes are TRBV18 and TRBJ2-7; 7 nucleotides line up with TRBD1. The length of the CDR3 is 14 residues. From germline, CDR1 is KGHSH and CDR2 LQKENI. The CDR3 loop reads CASTPGTASYEQYF. CDR3 nucleotide sequence: TGTGCCAGCACACCCGGGACAGCATCCTACGAGCAGTACTTC.

With regard to this clonotype: A much larger clone lies one base from this, so it may be a read error. The V and J genes are TRBV20-1 and TRBJ2-3; 8 bases are a match to TRBD2. This CDR3 contains 15 residues. The germline V gene has CDR1 DFQATT and CDR2 SNEGSKA (reference sequence). CDR3 sequence (DNA): TGCAGTGCTAGAGATATCCGGGAGGGCACAGATATGCAGTATTTT. Its protein product is CSARDIREGTDMQYF.

As for this clonotype: A read error may be the cause here, since a much bigger clone is one base away. The V gene is TRBV4-1, the J gene TRBJ2-5; D is unclear. CDR1 is MGHRA, CDR2 YSYEKL, per germline. The CDR3 has 13 amino acids. For the CDR3, the DNA is TGCGCCAGCAGTCTGCAGTTCCAAGAGGCCCAGTACTTC. Translation gives CASSLQFQEAQYF.

This clonotype was seen repeatedly, ten times or more. This chain uses TRBV12-3 or TRBV12-4 with TRBJ2-5; D is possibly TRBD1 (5 bases). The CDR3 length is 11 residues. Trimming stripped 6 bases from V and 5 bases from J, with 7 bases between. CDR3: CASRAGETQYF. The CDR3 nucleotides read TGTGCCAGCAGAGCAGGGGAGACCCAGTACTTC.

Worth noting for this clonotype: At one end the junction does not follow the germline gene, possibly because of a read error. The rearrangement uses TRBV6-1 and TRBJ2-7; D might be TRBD1 (6 bases). Germline V lookup: CDR1 MNHNS, CDR2 SASEGT. There are 13 residues in the CDR3. CDR3 amino acids: CDSSAGQLYEKYF. In DNA form, the CDR3 reads TGTGACAGCAGTGCCGGACAGCTCTACGAGAAGTACTTC.

This clonotype was observed many times. The chain recombines TRBV20-1 with TRBJ2-7; 11 positions agree with TRBD1. The CDR3 consists of 15 residues. V dropped 0 bases and J dropped 6; count of bases not matched to a gene: 7. Germline loops: CDR1 DFQATT, CDR2 SNEGSKA (reference sequence). The CDR3 loop is CSARDSRTGGSEQYF. The CDR3 DNA is TGCAGTGCTAGAGATTCGAGGACAGGGGGCTCCGAGCAGTACTTC.

The chain couples TRBV24-1 to TRBJ2-1; D is ambiguous. Germline CDR1 reads KGHDR; CDR2 reads SFDVKD. CDR3 length: 14 residues. V shed 4 bases and J shed 12 bases, with 18 bases lying between them. CDR3 protein: CATSDPGQTSVQFF. The CDR3 nucleotides are TGTGCCACCAGTGACCCCGGGCAGACTTCAGTGCAGTTCTTC.

Worth noting for this clonotype: This could be a read error, since a much larger clone is one nucleotide away. This sequence joins TRBV6-5 and TRBJ2-7, with D perhaps assigned TRBD1 or TRBD2 (6 bases each). This CDR3 is built from 14 residues. Germline V gene sequence: CDR1 MNHEY, CDR2 SVGAGI. CDR3: CASFRKGGTYDQYV. CDR3 DNA: TGTGCCAGCTTCCGTAAGGGGGGAACCTACGATCAGTACGTC.

On this clonotype: The junction and the germline gene differ at one end; a read error may be behind it. V gene TRBV11-1 combines with J gene TRBJ2-2; D could derive from TRBD1 or TRBD2 (6 bases each). CDR3 length: 16 amino acids. Germline values: CDR1 SGHAT, CDR2 FQDESV (reference sequence). CDR3 region: CVSSLGGYEGTGELSF. CDR3 in DNA: TGTGTCAGCAGCTTAGGGGGGTACGAGGGGACCGGGGAGCTGTCTTTT.

Turning to this clonotype: One end of the junction fails to match germline, which may point to a read error. The chain uses TRBV11-2 and TRBJ2-7; D call uncertain. Germline V CDR1 and CDR2: SGHAT, FQNNGV. The CDR3 extends over 16 amino acids. The CDR3 DNA sequence: TGTGCCATCAGCTTAGTGTCCGGGCTAAGCTCCTACGAGCGGTACTTC. Translation: CAISLVSGLSSYERYF.

Of note for this clonotype: A junction end diverges from the germline sequence, so it may reflect a read error. The gene calls are TRBV29-1 and TRBJ2-3, with unresolved D. This CDR3 is built from 11 residues. The germline V gene has CDR1 SQVTM and CDR2 ANQGSEA. CDR3 DNA sequence: TGCAGCGTTGAGTATCGAGATACGCACTATTTT. Its translation is CSVEYRDTHYF.

This clonotype showed up just a few times. This chain links TRBV12-3 or TRBV12-4 with TRBJ1-1, with D tentatively TRBD1 (6 bases). The CDR3 has 13 amino acids. V shed 6 bases and J shed 4 bases, with 12 bases lying between them. CDR3 region: CASSLQGRTEAFF. The CDR3 nucleotides are TGTGCCAGCAGCCTACAGGGCCGCACTGAAGCTTTCTTT.

This clonotype has at least ten counts. The chain couples TRBV6-5 to TRBJ2-3, with a weak D call TRBD1 (6 bases). CDR3 length: 15 residues. V was pared by 8 bases and J by 1 base, with 16 bases between. The germline CDR1 and CDR2 sequences are MNHEY and SVGAGI. This chain's CDR3 is CASGTTGKGTDTQYF. The CDR3 DNA follows: TGTGCCAGCGGTACCACAGGGAAGGGCACAGATACGCAGTATTTT.

Comments on this clonotype: Germline is not matched at one junction end, which may reflect a read error. The chain links TRBV20-1 to TRBJ1-2; D remains unclear. Germline CDR1 DFQATT, CDR2 SNEGSKA (reference sequence). This CDR3 contains 14 residues. CDR3 DNA: TGCAGTACTAGAAATCTACAAGATAACTGTGGCTACACCTTC. It is translated as CSTRNLQDNCGYTF.

Points on this clonotype: A much larger clone differs by one base, so this may be a read error. The rearrangement uses TRBV20-1 and TRBJ2-1, with D perhaps matching TRBD1 (5 bases). The CDR3 length is 14 residues. Germline V CDR1 and CDR2: DFQATT, SNEGSKA (reference sequence). This chain's CDR3 is CSARDQDTLNEQLF. CDR3 DNA: TGCAGTGCTAGGGATCAGGACACCCTGAATGAGCAGTTGTTC.

V gene TRBV11-2 combines with J gene TRBJ2-5; D gene unclear. V was trimmed by 6 bases and J by 3 bases, leaving 11 bases between them. The CDR3 runs 13 residues. In germline, CDR1 is SGHAT, CDR2 FQNNGV. The CDR3 DNA sequence: TGTGCCAGCAGTGTCTCCTACGAAGAGACCCAGTACTTC. Amino acids: CASSVSYEETQYF.

The chain recombines TRBV7-8 with TRBJ1-1, with D unresolved. V was shortened by 2 bases and J by 0 bases, with 7 bases between the two germline ends. CDR1 and CDR2 (germline): SGHVS, FQNEAQ. This CDR3 spans 14 amino acids. DNA of the CDR3: TGTGCCAGCAGCTTATCCAGATTGAACACTGAAGCTTTCTTT. Translation gives CASSLSRLNTEAFF.

The CDR3 DNA reads as TGTGCCACCACGAGTAGCGAGAGACAGACCCAGTACTTC. It codes for CATTSSERQTQYF. The chain uses TRBV12-3 or TRBV12-4 and TRBJ2-5; TRBD2 might be the D (5 bases). Between the trimmed V and J ends, which lost 10 bases and 6 bases, there was a span of 18 bases. The CDR3 is made up of 13 amino acids.

This clonotype was found once. A junction boundary mismatches the germline segment, possibly from a read error. The chain is built from TRBV20-1 and TRBJ2-2; 11 bases are a match to TRBD2. Per germline, CDR1 DFQATT and CDR2 SNEGSKA (reference sequence). The CDR3 spans 17 residues. The CDR3 here is CSTRVMGTSGNTGELFF. For the CDR3, the DNA is TGCAGTACTAGAGTGATGGGGACTAGCGGAAACACCGGGGAGCTGTTTTTT.

Concerning this clonotype: At one end, the junction sequence differs from germline, possibly due to a read error. The chain has TRBV20-1 and TRBJ2-3; 8 bases line up with TRBD2. The CDR3 runs to 14 residues. Germline loops: CDR1 DFQATT, CDR2 SNEGSKA (reference sequence). CDR3 sequence reads: CSARDRGGPDAQYF. CDR3 coding DNA: TGCAGTGCTAGAGATCGGGGGGGCCCAGATGCGCAGTATTTT.

On this clonotype: Because the CDR3 is missing its conserved closing phenylalanine or tryptophan, this is likely a read error. The rearrangement uses TRBV11-2 and TRBJ2-2, with D perhaps being TRBD1 or TRBD2 (6 bases each). The CDR3 loop spans 16 amino acids. Germline V lookup: CDR1 SGHAT, CDR2 FQNNGV. This chain's CDR3 is CASSLGLGGYARELFY. As DNA, the CDR3 is TGTGCCAGCAGCTTAGGCCTAGGGGGGTACGCCAGGGAACTGTTTTAT.

This clonotype is termed medium-sized (0.01 to 0.1%). The chain combines TRBV11-2 with TRBJ2-1; 9 nucleotides match TRBD2. Germline V gene sequence: CDR1 SGHAT, CDR2 FQNNGV. V lost 5 bases and J lost 5; bases outside the gene matches: 7. The CDR3 spans 15 residues. CDR3 DNA sequence: TGTGCCAGCAGCCGAACTAGCGGGTTTAACAATGAGCAGTTCTTC. Its translation is CASSRTSGFNNEQFF.